A selection of T cell receptor beta chains follows, all from one sample in a study of T cells in Graves' hyperthyroidism and ophthalmopathy. TCRdb re-called the multiplex PCR reads through MiXCR, storing one row per CDR3 protein. The sample lists 300,000 to 450,000 distinct CDR3 sequences, about 15% occurring once. Sequenced: blood. Receptor source: a young woman with Graves' hyperthyroidism. Each CDR3 is given with its conserved first and last residue. The order of the fields is D gene, J gene, clone size, CDR3 length, V gene, CDR3 protein, CDR3 DNA. The D gene is left open where the match is weak. Expanded clones get a size class; other rows say once, few or many, or leave the size out.

>NA|TRBJ2-6|NA|14|TRBV6-1
CASPPGDGANVLTF
TGTGCCAGTCCTCCTGGAGATGGGGCCAACGTCCTGACTTTC
>TRBD2|TRBJ2-7|few|14|TRBV30
CAWSEWREVSEQYF
TGTGCCTGGAGTGAATGGCGGGAGGTTAGCGAGCAGTACTTC
>NA|TRBJ2-7|few|15|TRBV27
CASSLSGLGYYEQYF
TGTGCCAGCAGTCTGAGCGGGTTAGGTTACTACGAGCAGTACTTC
>NA|TRBJ1-5|many|14|TRBV3-1
CASSLGANNQPQHF
TGTGCCAGCAGCCTCGGGGCGAACAATCAGCCCCAGCATTTT
>TRBD2|TRBJ2-1|once|17|TRBV4-3
CASSQVTGTSSYNEQFF
TGCGCCAGCAGCCAAGTCACCGGGACTAGCTCCTACAATGAGCAGTTCTTC
>TRBD2|TRBJ2-1|many|15|TRBV18
CASSPSGLAMNEQFF
TGTGCCAGCTCACCAAGCGGACTAGCGATGAATGAGCAGTTCTTC
>NA|TRBJ2-7|NA|15|TRBV4-1
CASSQEVASAYEQYF
TGCGCCAGCAGCCAAGAAGTAGCTAGCGCCTACGAGCAGTACTTC
>TRBD2|TRBJ2-3|many|15|TRBV28
CASGTSGTSTDTQYF
TGTGCCAGCGGGACTAGCGGGACTAGCACAGATACGCAGTATTTT
>NA|TRBJ2-1|many|16|TRBV14
CASSQNRGLRNNEQFF
TGTGCCAGCAGCCAAAACAGAGGGCTAAGGAACAATGAGCAGTTCTTC
>NA|TRBJ2-7|few|14|TRBV4-1
CASSQDSGTYEQYF
TGCGCCAGCAGCCAAGATAGTGGGACCTACGAGCAGTACTTC
>NA|TRBJ2-3|many|12|TRBV29-1
CSGDSGSDTQYF
TGCAGCGGGGATAGCGGCTCAGATACGCAGTATTTT
>NA|TRBJ1-3|NA|14|TRBV3-1
CASSVGGSANTIYF
TGTGCCAGCAGCGTAGGAGGTTCGGCAAACACCATATATTTT
>NA|TRBJ1-1|many|14|TRBV30
CAWSGWRGHTEAFF
TGTGCCTGGAGTGGCTGGAGGGGTCACACTGAAGCTTTCTTT
>TRBD1|TRBJ1-5|many|17|TRBV30
CAWSRGTGGKLGQPQHF
TGTGCCTGGAGTAGAGGGACAGGGGGTAAGCTAGGTCAGCCCCAGCATTTT
>NA|TRBJ1-2|NA|17|TRBV6-2/TRBV6-3
CASSYENPRTGRYGYTF
TGTGCCAGCAGTTACGAGAACCCTCGTACTGGACGGTATGGCTACACCTTC
>TRBD2|TRBJ2-7|NA|15|TRBV5-6
CASRTGLADHYEQYF
TGTGCCAGCAGGACGGGACTAGCGGATCACTACGAGCAGTACTTC
>NA|TRBJ1-1|NA|16|TRBV5-1
CASSLTTKGGNTEAFF
TGCGCCAGCAGCTTGACGACAAAGGGGGGGAACACTGAAGCTTTCTTT
>TRBD1|TRBJ2-7|once|13|TRBV29-1
CSFAGQGSYEQYF
TGCAGCTTTGCGGGACAGGGGTCTTACGAGCAGTACTTC
>TRBD1|TRBJ2-7|NA|15|TRBV19
CASSTGTARTYEQYF
TGTGCCAGTAGTACCGGGACAGCTAGGACCTACGAGCAGTACTTC
>NA|TRBJ2-5|NA|14|TRBV25-1
CASSEIDSQETQYF
TGTGCCAGCAGTGAGATAGACAGCCAAGAGACCCAGTACTTC
>TRBD2|TRBJ2-1|NA|13|TRBV20-1
CSVKAGVGNEQFF
TGCAGTGTCAAAGCGGGAGTAGGAAATGAGCAGTTCTTC
>NA|TRBJ1-1|many|12|TRBV12-3/TRBV12-4
CASRLLNTEAFF
TGTGCCAGCAGGCTATTGAACACTGAAGCTTTCTTT
>NA|TRBJ1-5|many|13|TRBV28
CASRWGGNQPQHF
TGTGCCAGCAGGTGGGGGGGCAATCAGCCCCAGCATTTT
>TRBD2|TRBJ2-1|few|16|TRBV5-1
CASSLLPSGTYNEQFF
TGCGCCAGCAGCTTGTTACCTAGCGGCACCTACAATGAGCAGTTCTTC
>NA|TRBJ2-5|NA|13|TRBV4-1
CASSRVGGETQYF
TGCGCCAGCAGCCGCGTCGGTGGGGAGACCCAGTACTTC
>TRBD1|TRBJ2-2|many|12|TRBV7-8
CASSPGGGELFF
TGTGCCAGCAGTCCAGGGGGCGGGGAGCTGTTTTTT
>TRBD2|TRBJ2-3|NA|15|TRBV20-1
CSARAISGRTDTQYF
TGCAGTGCTAGAGCGATTAGCGGGAGGACAGATACGCAGTATTTT
>TRBD2|TRBJ2-5|many|14|TRBV7-9
CASSRTSMQETQYF
TGTGCCAGCAGTCGGACTAGTATGCAAGAGACCCAGTACTTC
>NA|TRBJ1-2|few|12|TRBV20-1
CSARSARGGYTF
TGCAGTGCAAGATCCGCCCGGGGAGGCTACACCTTC
>NA|TRBJ2-7|NA|14|TRBV24-1
CATSDAGTTYEQYF
TGTGCCACCAGTGATGCCGGGACAACGTACGAGCAGTACTTC
>NA|TRBJ2-2|few|13|TRBV9
CASSAVGTGELFF
TGTGCCAGCAGCGCGGTCGGGACCGGGGAGCTGTTTTTT
>NA|TRBJ2-1|many|17|TRBV7-8
CASSLWSGGNDYNEQFF
TGTGCCAGCAGCTTATGGTCCGGGGGCAACGACTACAATGAGCAGTTCTTC
>TRBD2|TRBJ2-1|many|16|TRBV28
CASSPLTGTSGNEQFF
TGTGCCAGCAGCCCCCTGACCGGGACTAGTGGGAATGAGCAGTTCTTC
>NA|TRBJ1-4|many|15|TRBV28
CASTPFLGTNEKLFF
TGTGCCAGCACACCATTTCTAGGCACTAATGAAAAACTGTTTTTT
>TRBD1|TRBJ2-1|NA|16|TRBV24-1
CATSDATGTGVNEQFF
TGTGCCACCAGTGATGCCACCGGGACAGGGGTAAATGAGCAGTTCTTC
>NA|TRBJ2-7|many|12|TRBV28
CASRTQAYEQYF
TGTGCCAGCAGAACTCAGGCCTACGAGCAGTACTTC
>NA|TRBJ2-5|many|15|TRBV5-8
CASKSIPGAEETQYF
TGTGCCAGCAAATCCATCCCTGGGGCCGAAGAGACCCAGTACTTC
>NA|TRBJ1-2|many|14|TRBV5-1
CASSLAGDGDGYTF
TGCGCCAGCAGCTTGGCCGGGGACGGAGATGGCTACACCTTC
>TRBD1|TRBJ2-2|many|14|TRBV18
CASSTGQVTGELFF
TGTGCCAGCTCAACGGGACAGGTCACCGGGGAGCTGTTTTTT
>NA|TRBJ2-7|NA|12|TRBV24-1
CATSVGSYEQYF
TGTGCCACCAGTGTGGGAAGCTACGAGCAGTACTTC
>NA|TRBJ2-5|NA|15|TRBV5-1
CASSPSIQGQETQYF
TGCGCCAGCAGCCCCTCTATACAGGGCCAAGAGACCCAGTACTTC
>NA|TRBJ2-1|many|13|TRBV20-1
CSARRTAANEQFF
TGCAGTGCTAGAAGGACGGCAGCAAATGAGCAGTTCTTC
>NA|TRBJ2-5|many|12|TRBV28
CASSRGKETQYF
TGTGCCAGCAGCCGCGGGAAAGAGACCCAGTACTTC
>NA|TRBJ1-5|many|12|TRBV18
CASSRGNQPQHF
TGTGCCAGCTCAAGAGGCAATCAGCCCCAGCATTTT
>NA|TRBJ1-4|few|13|TRBV20-1
CSLSSATNEKLFF
TGCAGCCTCTCGAGCGCAACTAATGAAAAACTGTTTTTT
>TRBD2|TRBJ2-7|many|14|TRBV7-2
CASSLGLAEYEQYF
TGTGCCAGCAGCTTGGGACTAGCGGAATACGAGCAGTACTTC
>TRBD1|TRBJ1-1|few|13|TRBV19
CASRDRGFTEAFF
TGTGCCAGTAGGGACAGGGGGTTCACTGAAGCTTTCTTT
>TRBD2|TRBJ2-5|many|15|TRBV7-2
CASSLGLAAQETQYF
TGTGCCAGCAGCCTAGGACTAGCGGCTCAAGAGACCCAGTACTTC
>NA|TRBJ2-2|few|11|TRBV29-1
CSVAHTGELFF
TGCAGCGTTGCCCACACCGGGGAGCTGTTTTTT
>TRBD2|TRBJ2-3|many|14|TRBV18
CASSPPLAADTQYF
TGTGCCAGCTCACCACCCCTAGCGGCAGATACGCAGTATTTT
>NA|TRBJ1-1|NA|14|TRBV12-3/TRBV12-4
CASSLTGWDTEAFF
TGTGCCAGCAGTTTAACAGGGTGGGACACTGAAGCTTTCTTT
>NA|TRBJ2-2|few|15|TRBV11-1
CASSLRRVGAGELFF
TGTGCCAGCAGCCTCAGGAGAGTGGGGGCCGGGGAGCTGTTTTTT
>NA|TRBJ2-3|many|15|TRBV20-1
CSAALTGKSTDTQYF
TGCAGTGCCGCCCTGACGGGGAAGAGCACAGATACGCAGTATTTT
>NA|TRBJ2-3|few|16|TRBV24-1
CATSDLQSGLTDTQYF
TGTGCCACCAGTGATTTGCAGAGCGGACTAACAGATACGCAGTATTTT
>TRBD2|TRBJ2-1|NA|15|TRBV20-1
CSARTSGSPHNEQFF
TGCAGTGCGCGGACTAGCGGGTCCCCCCACAATGAGCAGTTCTTC
>NA|TRBJ1-1|NA|14|TRBV6-2/TRBV6-3
CASSYSKVWNEAFF
TGTGCCAGCAGTTACTCGAAGGTATGGAATGAAGCTTTCTTT
>NA|TRBJ2-5|few|11|TRBV20-1
CSARRQETQYF
TGCAGTGCTAGGAGACAAGAGACCCAGTACTTC
>NA|TRBJ1-5|few|15|TRBV7-9
CASSPSGTENQPQHF
TGTGCCAGCAGCCCCTCCGGGACGGAAAATCAGCCCCAGCATTTT
>TRBD2|TRBJ2-3|once|18|TRBV7-6
CASSLVPLAGRLKDTQYF
TGTGCCAGCAGCTTAGTACCGCTAGCGGGAAGGTTGAAAGATACGCAGTATTTT